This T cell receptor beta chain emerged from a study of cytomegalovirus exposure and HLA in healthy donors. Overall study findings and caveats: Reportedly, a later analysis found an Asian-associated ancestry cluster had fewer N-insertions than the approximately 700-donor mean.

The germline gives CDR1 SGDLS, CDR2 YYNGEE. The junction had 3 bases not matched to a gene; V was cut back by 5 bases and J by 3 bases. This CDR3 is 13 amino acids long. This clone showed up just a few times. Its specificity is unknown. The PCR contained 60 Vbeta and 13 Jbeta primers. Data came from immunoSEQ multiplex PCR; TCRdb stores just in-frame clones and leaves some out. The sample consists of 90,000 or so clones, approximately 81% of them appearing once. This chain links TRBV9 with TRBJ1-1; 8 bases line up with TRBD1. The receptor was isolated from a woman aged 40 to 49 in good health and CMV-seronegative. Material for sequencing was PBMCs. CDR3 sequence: CASRPTGDTEAFF. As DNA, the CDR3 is TGTGCCAGCAGACCGACAGGGGACACTGAAGCTTTCTTT.